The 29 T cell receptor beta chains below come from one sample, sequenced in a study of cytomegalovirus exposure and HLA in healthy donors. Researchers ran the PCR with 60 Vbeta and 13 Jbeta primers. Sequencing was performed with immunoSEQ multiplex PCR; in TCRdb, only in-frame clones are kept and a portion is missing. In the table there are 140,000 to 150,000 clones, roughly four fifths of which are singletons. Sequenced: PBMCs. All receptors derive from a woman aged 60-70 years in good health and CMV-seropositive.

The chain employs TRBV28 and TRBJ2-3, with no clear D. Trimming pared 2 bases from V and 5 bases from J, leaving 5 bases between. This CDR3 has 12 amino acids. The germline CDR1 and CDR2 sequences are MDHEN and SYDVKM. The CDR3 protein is CASSLNLDTQYF. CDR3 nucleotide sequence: TGTGCCAGCAGTTTAAATCTAGATACGCAGTATTTT.

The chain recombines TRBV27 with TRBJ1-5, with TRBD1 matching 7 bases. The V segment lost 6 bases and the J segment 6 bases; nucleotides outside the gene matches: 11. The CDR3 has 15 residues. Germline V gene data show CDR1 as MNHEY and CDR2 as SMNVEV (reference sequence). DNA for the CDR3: TGTGCCAGCAGAGACGGGACAGCCGGTTCTCAGCCCCAGCATTTT. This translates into CASRDGTAGSQPQHF.

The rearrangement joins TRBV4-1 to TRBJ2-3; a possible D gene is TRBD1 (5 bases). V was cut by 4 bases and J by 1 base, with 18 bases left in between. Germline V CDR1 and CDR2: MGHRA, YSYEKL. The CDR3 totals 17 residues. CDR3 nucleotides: TGCGCCAGCAGCCCAGGGTTCACTCCCTCACGCACAGATACGCAGTATTTT. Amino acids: CASSPGFTPSRTDTQYF.

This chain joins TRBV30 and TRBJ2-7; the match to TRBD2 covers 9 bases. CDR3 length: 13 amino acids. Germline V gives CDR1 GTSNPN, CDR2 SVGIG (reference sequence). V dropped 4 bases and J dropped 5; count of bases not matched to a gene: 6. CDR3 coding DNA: TGTGCCTGGAATGCGGGAGGGCCCCACGAGCAGTACTTC. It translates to CAWNAGGPHEQYF.

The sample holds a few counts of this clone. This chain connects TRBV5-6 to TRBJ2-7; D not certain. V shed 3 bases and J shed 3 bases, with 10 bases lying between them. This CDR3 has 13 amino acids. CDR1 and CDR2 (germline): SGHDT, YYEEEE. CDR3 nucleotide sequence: TGTGCCAGCAGCTATAGCAGTTTCTACGAGCAGTACTTC. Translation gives CASSYSSFYEQYF.

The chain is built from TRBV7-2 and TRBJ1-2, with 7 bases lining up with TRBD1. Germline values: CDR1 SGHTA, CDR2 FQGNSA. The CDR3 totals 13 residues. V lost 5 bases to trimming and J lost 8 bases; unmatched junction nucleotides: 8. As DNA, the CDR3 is TGTGCCAGCAGCGCTGACAGGGCCGGGGGCTACACCTTC. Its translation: CASSADRAGGYTF.

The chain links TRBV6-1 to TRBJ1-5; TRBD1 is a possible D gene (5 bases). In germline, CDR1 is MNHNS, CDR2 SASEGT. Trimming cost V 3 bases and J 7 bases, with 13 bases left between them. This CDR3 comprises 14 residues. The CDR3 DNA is TGTGCCAGCAGTGACTGGCAGGGAAAGCAGCCCCAGCATTTT. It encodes CASSDWQGKQPQHF.

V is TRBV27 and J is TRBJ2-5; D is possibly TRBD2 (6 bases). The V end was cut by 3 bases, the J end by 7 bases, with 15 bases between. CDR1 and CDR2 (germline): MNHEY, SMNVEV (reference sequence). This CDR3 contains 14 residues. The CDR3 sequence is CASSFSGGPGTQYF. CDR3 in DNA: TGTGCCAGCAGTTTCTCCGGAGGGCCCGGGACCCAGTACTTC.

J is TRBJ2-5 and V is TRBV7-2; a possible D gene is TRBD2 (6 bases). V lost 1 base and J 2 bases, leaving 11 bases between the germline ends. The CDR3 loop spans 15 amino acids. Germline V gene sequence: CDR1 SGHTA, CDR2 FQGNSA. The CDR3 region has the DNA TGTGCCAGCAGCTTAGTGGGAGGAGGGCAAGAGACCCAGTACTTC. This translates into CASSLVGGGQETQYF.

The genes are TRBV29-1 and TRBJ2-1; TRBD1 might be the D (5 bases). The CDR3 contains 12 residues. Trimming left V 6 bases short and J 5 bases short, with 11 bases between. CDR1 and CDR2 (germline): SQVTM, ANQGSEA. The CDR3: CSVRIRDNEQFF. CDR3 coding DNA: TGCAGCGTGCGTATCAGGGACAATGAGCAGTTCTTC.

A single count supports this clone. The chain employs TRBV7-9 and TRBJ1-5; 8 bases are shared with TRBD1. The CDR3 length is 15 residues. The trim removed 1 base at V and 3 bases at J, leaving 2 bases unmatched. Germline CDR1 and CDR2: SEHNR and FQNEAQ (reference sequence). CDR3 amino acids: CASSLGQGFNQPQHF. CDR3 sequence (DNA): TGTGCCAGCAGCTTAGGACAGGGGTTCAATCAGCCCCAGCATTTT.

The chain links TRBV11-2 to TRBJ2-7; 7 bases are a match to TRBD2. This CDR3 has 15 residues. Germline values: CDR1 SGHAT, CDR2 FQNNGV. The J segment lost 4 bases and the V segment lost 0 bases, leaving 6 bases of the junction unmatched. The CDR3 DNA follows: TGTGCCAGCAGCTTAGAGGTGGGAGGGCCTTACGAGCAGTACTTC. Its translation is CASSLEVGGPYEQYF.

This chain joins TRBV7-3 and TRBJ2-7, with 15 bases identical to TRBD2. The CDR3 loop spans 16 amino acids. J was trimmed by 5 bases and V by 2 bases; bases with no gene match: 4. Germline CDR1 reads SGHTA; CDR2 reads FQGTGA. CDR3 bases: TGTGCCAGCAGCTTATGGGGACTAGCGGGAGGTGACGAGCAGTACTTC. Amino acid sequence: CASSLWGLAGGDEQYF.

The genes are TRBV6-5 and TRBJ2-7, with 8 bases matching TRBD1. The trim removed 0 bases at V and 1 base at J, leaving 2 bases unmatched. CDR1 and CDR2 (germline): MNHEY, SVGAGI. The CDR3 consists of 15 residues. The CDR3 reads CASSYSDRGSYEQYF. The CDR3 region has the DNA TGTGCCAGCAGTTACTCCGACAGGGGATCCTACGAGCAGTACTTC.

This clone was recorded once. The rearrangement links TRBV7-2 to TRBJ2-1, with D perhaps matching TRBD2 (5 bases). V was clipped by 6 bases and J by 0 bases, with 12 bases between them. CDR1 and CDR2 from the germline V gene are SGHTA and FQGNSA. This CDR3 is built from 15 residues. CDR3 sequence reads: CASSSSSSSYNEQFF. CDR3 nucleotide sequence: TGTGCCAGCAGTTCTAGCAGTAGCTCCTACAATGAGCAGTTCTTC.

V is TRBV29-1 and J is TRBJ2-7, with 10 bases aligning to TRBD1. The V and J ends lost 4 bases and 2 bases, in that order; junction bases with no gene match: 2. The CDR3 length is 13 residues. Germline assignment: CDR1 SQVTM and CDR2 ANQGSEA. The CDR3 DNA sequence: TGCAGCGTTGCCGGACAGGGGGCCTACGAGCAGTACTTC. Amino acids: CSVAGQGAYEQYF.

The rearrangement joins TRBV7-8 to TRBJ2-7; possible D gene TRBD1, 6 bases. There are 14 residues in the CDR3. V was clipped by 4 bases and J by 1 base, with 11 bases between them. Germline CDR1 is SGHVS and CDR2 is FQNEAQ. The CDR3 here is CASSSQGLSYEQYF. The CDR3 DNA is TGTGCCAGCAGCTCACAGGGATTATCCTACGAGCAGTACTTC.

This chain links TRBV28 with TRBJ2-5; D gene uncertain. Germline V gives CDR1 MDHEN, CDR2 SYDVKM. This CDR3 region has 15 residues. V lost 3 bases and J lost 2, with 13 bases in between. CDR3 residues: CASSLTAEMQETQYF. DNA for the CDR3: TGTGCCAGCAGTTTGACGGCGGAGATGCAAGAGACCCAGTACTTC.

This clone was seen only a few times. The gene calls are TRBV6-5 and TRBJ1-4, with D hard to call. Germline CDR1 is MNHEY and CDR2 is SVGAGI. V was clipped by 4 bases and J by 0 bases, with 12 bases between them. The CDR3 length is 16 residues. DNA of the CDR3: TGTGCCAGCAGTTCGGGCAGGACTGCAACTAATGAAAAACTGTTTTTT. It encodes CASSSGRTATNEKLFF.

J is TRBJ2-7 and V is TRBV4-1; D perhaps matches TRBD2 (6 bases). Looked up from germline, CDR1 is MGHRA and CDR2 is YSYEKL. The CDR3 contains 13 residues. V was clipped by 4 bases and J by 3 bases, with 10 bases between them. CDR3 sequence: CASSPGTYYEQYF. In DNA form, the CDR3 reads TGCGCCAGCAGCCCCGGGACTTACTACGAGCAGTACTTC.

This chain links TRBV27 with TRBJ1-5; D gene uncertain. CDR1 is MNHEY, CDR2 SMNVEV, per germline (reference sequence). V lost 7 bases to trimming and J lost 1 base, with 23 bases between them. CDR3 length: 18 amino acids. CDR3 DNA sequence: TGTGCCAGCATCAAAAAACCGAAAGCGGAATGGAGCAATCAGCCCCAGCATTTT. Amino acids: CASIKKPKAEWSNQPQHF.

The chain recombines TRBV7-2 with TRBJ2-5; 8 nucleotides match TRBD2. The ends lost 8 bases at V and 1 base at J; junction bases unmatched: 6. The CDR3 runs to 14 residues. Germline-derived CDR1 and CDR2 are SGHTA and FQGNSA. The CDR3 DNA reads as TGTGCCAGCTCCATTAGCGGGGTCCAAGAGACCCAGTACTTC. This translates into CASSISGVQETQYF.

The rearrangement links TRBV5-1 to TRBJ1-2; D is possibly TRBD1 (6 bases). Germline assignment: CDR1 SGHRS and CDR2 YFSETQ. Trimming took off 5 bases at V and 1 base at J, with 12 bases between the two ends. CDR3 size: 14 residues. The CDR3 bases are TGCGCCAGCAGGTATCAGGGGAATAACTATGGCTACACCTTC. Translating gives CASRYQGNNYGYTF.

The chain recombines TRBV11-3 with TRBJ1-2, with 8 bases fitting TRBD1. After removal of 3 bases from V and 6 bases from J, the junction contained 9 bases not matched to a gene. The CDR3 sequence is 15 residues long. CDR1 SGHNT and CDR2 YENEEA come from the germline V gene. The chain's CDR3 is CASSFRTGLLDGYTF. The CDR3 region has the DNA TGTGCCAGCAGCTTCCGGACAGGGTTGTTAGATGGCTACACCTTC.

CDR3 in DNA: TGTGCCTCCCCGGGCAGGGATGGGGTCCTGACTTTC. The encoded protein is CASPGRDGVLTF. J is TRBJ2-6 and V is TRBV30, with D perhaps matching TRBD1 (5 bases). Germline CDR1 GTSNPN, CDR2 SVGIG (reference sequence). V was cut by 7 bases and J by 13 bases, with 17 bases left in between. The CDR3 is 12 residues long.

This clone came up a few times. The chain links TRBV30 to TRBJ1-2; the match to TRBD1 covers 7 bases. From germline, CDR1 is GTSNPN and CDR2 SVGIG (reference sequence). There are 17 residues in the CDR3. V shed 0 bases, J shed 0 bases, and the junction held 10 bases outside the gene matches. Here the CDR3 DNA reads TGTGCCTGGAGTGTGCTGGGACAGAGGATATCTAACTATGGCTACACCTTC. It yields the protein CAWSVLGQRISNYGYTF.

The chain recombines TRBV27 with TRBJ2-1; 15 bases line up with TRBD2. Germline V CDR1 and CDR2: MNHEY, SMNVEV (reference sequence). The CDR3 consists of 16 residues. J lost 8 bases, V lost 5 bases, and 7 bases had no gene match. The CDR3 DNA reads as TGTGCCAGCAGTGCTGGACTAGCGGGAGGGATCCATGAGCAGTTCTTC. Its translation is CASSAGLAGGIHEQFF.

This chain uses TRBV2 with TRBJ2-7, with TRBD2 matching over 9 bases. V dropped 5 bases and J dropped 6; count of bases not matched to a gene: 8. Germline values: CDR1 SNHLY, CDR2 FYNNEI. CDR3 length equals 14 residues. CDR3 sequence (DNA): TGTGCCAGCAGTCCCAGCGGGAGGTTCCGCGAGCAGTACTTC. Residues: CASSPSGRFREQYF.

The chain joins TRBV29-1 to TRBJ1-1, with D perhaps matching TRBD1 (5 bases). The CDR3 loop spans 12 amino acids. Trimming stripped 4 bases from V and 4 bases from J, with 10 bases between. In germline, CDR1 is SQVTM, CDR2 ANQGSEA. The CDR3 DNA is TGCAGCGTTGTTACAAGGGGCACTGAAGCTTTCTTT. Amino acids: CSVVTRGTEAFF.